Described below is a single T cell receptor (beta chain) sequence and its context. The data belong to a study of T cell responses to AZD1222 COVID-19 vaccine. TCRdb's copy holds only in-frame clones and misses some; the assay was immunoSEQ multiplex PCR. The sample records about 110,000 clones, about 87% being singletons. The starting material was peripheral blood, obtained on day 0 of AZD1222 vaccination. This TCR derives from an adult in good health.

CDR3 in amino acids: CASSIGGQGAYNEQFF. CDR3 DNA sequence: TGTGCCAGTAGTATAGGGGGGCAGGGGGCATACAATGAGCAGTTCTTC. The chain uses TRBV19 and TRBJ2-1; 8 bases are shared with TRBD1. This CDR3 has 16 residues. V was clipped by 1 base and J by 4 bases; unmatched bases: 6. Germline V CDR1 and CDR2: LNHDA, SQIVND (reference sequence).